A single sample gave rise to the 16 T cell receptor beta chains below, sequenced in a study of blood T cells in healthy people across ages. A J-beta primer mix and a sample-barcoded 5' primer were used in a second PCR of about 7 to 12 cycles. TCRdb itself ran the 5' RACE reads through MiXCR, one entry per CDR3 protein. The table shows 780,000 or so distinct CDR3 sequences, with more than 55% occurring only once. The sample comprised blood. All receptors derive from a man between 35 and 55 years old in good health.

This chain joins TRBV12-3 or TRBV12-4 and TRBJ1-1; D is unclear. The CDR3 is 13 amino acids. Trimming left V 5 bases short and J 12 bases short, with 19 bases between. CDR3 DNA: TGTGCCAGCAGTCCCCGGGGTCACGGGGTTACTTTCTTT. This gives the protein CASSPRGHGVTFF.

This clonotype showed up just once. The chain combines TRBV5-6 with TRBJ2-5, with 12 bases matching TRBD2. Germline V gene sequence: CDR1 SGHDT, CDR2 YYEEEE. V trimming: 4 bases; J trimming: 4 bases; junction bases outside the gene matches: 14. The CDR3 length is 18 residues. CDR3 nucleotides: TGTGCCAGCAGCAGACGGACTAGCGGGGCCACGGATCGAGAGACCCAGTACTTC. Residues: CASSRRTSGATDRETQYF.

The CDR3 spells CASSRIAGAATDTQYF. CDR3 nucleotide sequence: TGTGCCAGCAGCCGTATAGCGGGGGCCGCCACAGATACGCAGTATTTT. The chain links TRBV7-9 to TRBJ2-3; 9 nucleotides line up with TRBD2. J gave up 2 bases and V 5 bases, and 8 bases lay outside the gene matches. There are 16 residues in the CDR3. Per the germline V gene, CDR1 is SEHNR and CDR2 is FQNEAQ (reference sequence).

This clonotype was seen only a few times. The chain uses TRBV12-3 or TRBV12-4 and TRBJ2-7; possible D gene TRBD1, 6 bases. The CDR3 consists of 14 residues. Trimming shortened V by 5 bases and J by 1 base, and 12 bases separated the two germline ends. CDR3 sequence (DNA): TGTGCCAGCAGTGTCAGGACAGAATCCTACGAGCAGTACTTC. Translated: CASSVRTESYEQYF.

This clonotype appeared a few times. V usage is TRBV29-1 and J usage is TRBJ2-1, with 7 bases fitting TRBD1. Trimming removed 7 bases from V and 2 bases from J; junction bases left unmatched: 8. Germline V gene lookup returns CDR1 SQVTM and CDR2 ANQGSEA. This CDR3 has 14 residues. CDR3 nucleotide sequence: TGCAGCGCCACGGGACAGAGAGCCTACAATGAGCAGTTCTTC. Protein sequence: CSATGQRAYNEQFF.

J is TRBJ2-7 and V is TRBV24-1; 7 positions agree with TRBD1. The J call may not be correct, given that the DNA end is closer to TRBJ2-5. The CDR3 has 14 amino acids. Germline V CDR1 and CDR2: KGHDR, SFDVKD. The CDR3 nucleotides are TGTGCCACCAGCGAGACAGGGTTCATAAAGACCCAGTACTTC. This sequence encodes CATSETGFIKTQYF.

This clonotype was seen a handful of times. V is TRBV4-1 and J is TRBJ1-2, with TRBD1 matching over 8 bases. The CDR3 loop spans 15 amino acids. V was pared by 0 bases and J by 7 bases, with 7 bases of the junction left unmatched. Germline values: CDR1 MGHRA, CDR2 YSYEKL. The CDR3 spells CASSQDQDRVRGYTF. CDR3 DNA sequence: TGCGCCAGCAGCCAAGATCAGGACAGGGTTCGTGGCTACACCTTC.

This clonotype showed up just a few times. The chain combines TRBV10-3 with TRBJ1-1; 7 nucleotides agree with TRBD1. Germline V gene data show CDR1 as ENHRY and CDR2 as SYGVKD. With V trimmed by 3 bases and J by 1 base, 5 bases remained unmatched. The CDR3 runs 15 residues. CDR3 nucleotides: TGTGCCATCAGTGAAGGGGGCTCCGCGAACACTGAAGCTTTCTTT. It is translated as CAISEGGSANTEAFF.

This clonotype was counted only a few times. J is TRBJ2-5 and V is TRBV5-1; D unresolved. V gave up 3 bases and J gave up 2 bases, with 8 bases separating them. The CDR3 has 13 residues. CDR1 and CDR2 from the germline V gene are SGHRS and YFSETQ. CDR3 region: CASSSVIQETQYF. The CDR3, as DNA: TGCGCCAGCAGCTCGGTCATTCAAGAGACCCAGTACTTC.

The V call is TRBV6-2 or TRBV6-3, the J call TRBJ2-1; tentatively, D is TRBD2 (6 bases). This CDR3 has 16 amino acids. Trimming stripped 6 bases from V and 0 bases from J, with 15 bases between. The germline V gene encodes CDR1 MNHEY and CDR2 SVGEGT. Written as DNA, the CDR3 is TGTGCCAGCAGGGTAGGGGCGGGAAACTCCTACAATGAGCAGTTCTTC. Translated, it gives CASRVGAGNSYNEQFF.

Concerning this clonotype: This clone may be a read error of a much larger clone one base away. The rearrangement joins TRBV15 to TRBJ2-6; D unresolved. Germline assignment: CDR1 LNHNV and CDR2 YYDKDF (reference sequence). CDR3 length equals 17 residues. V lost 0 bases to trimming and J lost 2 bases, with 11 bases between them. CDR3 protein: CATSRDYQVAGANVLTF. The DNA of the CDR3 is TGTGCCACCAGCAGAGATTATCAAGTGGCTGGGGCCAACGTCCTGACTTTC.

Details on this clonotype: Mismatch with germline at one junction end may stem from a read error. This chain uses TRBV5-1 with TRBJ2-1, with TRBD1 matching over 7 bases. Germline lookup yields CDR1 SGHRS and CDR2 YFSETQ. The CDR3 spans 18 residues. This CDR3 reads CASSWRGGQPLSDNEQFF. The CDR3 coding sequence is TGCGCCAGCAGCTGGAGAGGGGGACAGCCCCTCTCCGACAATGAGCAGTTCTTC.

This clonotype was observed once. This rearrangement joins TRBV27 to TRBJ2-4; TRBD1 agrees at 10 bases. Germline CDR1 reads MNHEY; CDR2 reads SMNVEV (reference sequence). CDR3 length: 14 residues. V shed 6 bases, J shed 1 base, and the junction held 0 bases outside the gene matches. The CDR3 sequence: CASRGQGAKNIQYF. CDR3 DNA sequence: TGTGCCAGCAGGGGACAGGGGGCCAAAAACATTCAGTACTTC.

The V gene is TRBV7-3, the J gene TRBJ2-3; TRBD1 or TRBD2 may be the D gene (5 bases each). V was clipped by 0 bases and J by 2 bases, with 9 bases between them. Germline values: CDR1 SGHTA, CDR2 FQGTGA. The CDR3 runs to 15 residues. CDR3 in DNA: TGTGCCAGCAGCTTAACTCCCGGGGCCACAGATACGCAGTATTTT. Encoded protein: CASSLTPGATDTQYF. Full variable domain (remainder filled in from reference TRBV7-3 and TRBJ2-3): GAGVSQTPSNKVTEKGKYVELRCDPISGHTALYWYRQSLGQGPEFLIYFQGTGAADDSGLPNDRFFAVRPEGSVSTLKIQRTERGDSAVYLCASSLTPGATDTQYFGPGTRLTVL.

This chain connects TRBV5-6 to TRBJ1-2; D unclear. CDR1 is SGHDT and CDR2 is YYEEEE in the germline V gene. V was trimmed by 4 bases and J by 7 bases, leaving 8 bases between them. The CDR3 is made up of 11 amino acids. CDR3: CASSTEGGYTF. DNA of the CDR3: TGTGCCAGCAGCACTGAAGGTGGCTACACCTTC.

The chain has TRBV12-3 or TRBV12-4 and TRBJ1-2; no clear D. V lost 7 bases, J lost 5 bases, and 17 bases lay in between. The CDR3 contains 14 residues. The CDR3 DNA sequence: TGTGCCAGCACCCAAACTCCGGCTACTTATGGCTACACCTTC. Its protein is CASTQTPATYGYTF.